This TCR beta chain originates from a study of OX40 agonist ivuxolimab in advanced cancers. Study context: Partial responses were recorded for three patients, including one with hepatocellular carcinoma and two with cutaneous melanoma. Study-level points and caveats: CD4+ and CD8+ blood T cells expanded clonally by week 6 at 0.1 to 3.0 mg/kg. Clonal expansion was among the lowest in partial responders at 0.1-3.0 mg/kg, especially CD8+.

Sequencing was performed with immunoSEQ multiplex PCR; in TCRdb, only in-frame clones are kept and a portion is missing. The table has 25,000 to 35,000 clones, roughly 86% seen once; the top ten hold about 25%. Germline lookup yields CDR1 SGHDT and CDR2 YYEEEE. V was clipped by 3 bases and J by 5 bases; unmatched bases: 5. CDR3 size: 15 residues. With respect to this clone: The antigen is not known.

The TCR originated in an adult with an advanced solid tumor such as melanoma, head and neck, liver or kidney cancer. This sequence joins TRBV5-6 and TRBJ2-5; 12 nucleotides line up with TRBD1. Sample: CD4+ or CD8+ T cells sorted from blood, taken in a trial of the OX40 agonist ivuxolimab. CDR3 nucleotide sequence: TGTGCCAGCAGCTGGGGGACAGGGGGCACGGAGACCCAGTACTTC. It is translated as CASSWGTGGTETQYF.